This T cell receptor (beta chain) was captured by sequencing in a study of blood T cell repertoires in COVID-19. The assay was immunoSEQ multiplex PCR, and TCRdb's table has in-frame clones only and misses some. The repertoire holds 300,000 to 400,000 clones, with around 85% as singletons. CDR1 is SNHLY, CDR2 FYNNEI, per germline. The V segment lost 6 bases and the J segment 7 bases; nucleotides outside the gene matches: 9. The CDR3 loop spans 13 amino acids. The sequenced sample was PBMCs or T cells enriched from blood (not recorded which). This chain connects TRBV2 to TRBJ2-7, with 7 nucleotides matching TRBD2. The TCR comes from a woman under 40 who had been exposed to COVID-19. CDR3 loop: CASRYQLAQEQYF. CDR3 bases: TGTGCCAGCAGATATCAACTAGCGCAAGAGCAGTACTTC.